Following are 22 T cell receptor beta chains from one sample sequenced in a study of CD8+CD57+ T cells in acquired aplastic anemia. Those patients picked for sequencing had displayed CD8+CD57+ cell expansion on flow cytometry. Genomic DNA constituted the template upon which TCR beta VDJ and CDR3 profiling was performed. Each CDR3 protein gets one entry after TCRdb re-called the reads with MiXCR. The table includes 260,000 or so distinct CDR3 sequences, roughly half detected once. The specimen sequenced was sorted CD4+, CD8+, or CD8+CD57+ T cells (not recorded which) from PBMCs. The receptors originated from a human donor with aplastic anemia.

There are many counts of this clonotype. The chain is built from TRBV19 and TRBJ2-5, with D possibly being TRBD2 (5 bases). V was trimmed by 1 base and J by 1 base, leaving 10 bases between them. Germline V gives CDR1 LNHDA, CDR2 SQIVND (reference sequence). This CDR3 has 15 amino acids. In DNA, the CDR3 is TGTGCCAGTAGTATAGCCAGCAGCGGCCAAGAGACCCAGTACTTC. This encodes CASSIASSGQETQYF.

This clonotype was found a few times. The CDR3 DNA reads TGTGCCAGCAGCTTATATAGTAACTCCTACAATGAGCAGTTCTTC. This encodes CASSLYSNSYNEQFF. V is TRBV7-3 and J is TRBJ2-1, with D unresolved. CDR3 length: 15 amino acids. V was cut by 2 bases and J by 0 bases, with 8 bases left in between. Germline CDR1 SGHTA, CDR2 FQGTGA.

This clonotype showed up many times. V usage is TRBV18 and J usage is TRBJ2-2; the D is unclear. The V gene's germline CDR1 is KGHSH and CDR2 LQKENI. The CDR3 totals 14 residues. V was pared by 3 bases and J by 1 base, with 6 bases between. The CDR3 here is CASSPHWNTGELFF. The CDR3 nucleotides are TGTGCCAGCTCACCTCATTGGAACACCGGGGAGCTGTTTTTT.

The J gene is TRBJ2-1, the V gene TRBV20-1; possible D gene TRBD2, 5 bases. The CDR3 loop spans 17 amino acids. Trimming stripped 0 bases from V and 5 bases from J, with 20 bases between. Germline V lookup: CDR1 DFQATT, CDR2 SNEGSKA (reference sequence). The CDR3, as DNA: TGCAGTGCTAGAGACGTGAATAGAGGTAGCGACCACAATGAGCAGTTCTTC. This encodes CSARDVNRGSDHNEQFF.

V usage is TRBV25-1 and J usage is TRBJ2-2; 7 bases align to TRBD1. Germline V gene sequence: CDR1 MGHDK, CDR2 SYGVNS. V lost 6 bases to trimming and J lost 2 bases; unmatched junction nucleotides: 9. This CDR3 contains 16 residues. This chain's CDR3 is CASSLTGHGNTGELFF. For the CDR3, the DNA is TGTGCCAGCAGCCTGACAGGGCACGGAAACACCGGGGAGCTGTTTTTT.

This rearrangement joins TRBV5-6 to TRBJ2-5; D is perhaps TRBD1 or TRBD2 (6 bases each). In germline, CDR1 is SGHDT, CDR2 YYEEEE. The ends were cut back, 4 bases at V and 3 bases at J, with 19 bases in the middle. There are 16 residues in the CDR3. The DNA for the CDR3 is TGTGCCAGCAGCCCGGAACAGGGTTGGGAGGAAGAGACCCAGTACTTC. It translates to CASSPEQGWEEETQYF.

This clonotype has a count of ten or more. Here the CDR3 DNA reads TGTGCCAGCAGCTTACTAGAAAGGGAGACCCAGTACTTC. Its translation is CASSLLERETQYF. J is TRBJ2-5 and V is TRBV13; D gene ambiguous. V was trimmed by 2 bases and J by 5 bases, leaving 9 bases between them. The CDR3 is 13 residues long. The V gene's germline CDR1 is PRHDT and CDR2 FYEKMQ (reference sequence).

This rearrangement joins TRBV25-1 to TRBJ2-3; 11 nucleotides agree with TRBD2. Germline lookup yields CDR1 MGHDK and CDR2 SYGVNS. V was pared by 4 bases and J by 6 bases, with 6 bases of the junction left unmatched. CDR3 length equals 15 residues. The CDR3 nucleotides are TGTGCCAGCAGTGCCCTAGCGGGGGGCGGGGATACGCAGTATTTT. Its protein is CASSALAGGGDTQYF.

This clonotype came up many times. The rearrangement uses TRBV9 and TRBJ1-1; D not certain. This CDR3 is 15 amino acids long. V lost 1 base and J 1 base, leaving 11 bases between the germline ends. Germline CDR1 SGDLS, CDR2 YYNGEE. This CDR3 reads CASSVNVEGNTEAFF. CDR3 nucleotide sequence: TGTGCCAGCAGCGTAAATGTTGAGGGGAACACTGAAGCTTTCTTT.

The chain employs TRBV20-1 and TRBJ2-1; TRBD2 matches at 7 bases. There are 15 residues in the CDR3. V trimming: 6 bases; J trimming: 11 bases; junction bases outside the gene matches: 19. Germline values: CDR1 DFQATT, CDR2 SNEGSKA (reference sequence). CDR3 coding DNA: TGCAGTGCCAGCAGTGAAGCAGCGCTAGCGGTAAAGCAGTTCTTC. Its protein product is CSASSEAALAVKQFF.

The V gene is TRBV27, the J gene TRBJ1-5; the D gene is possibly TRBD1 (5 bases). The CDR3 contains 14 residues. Trimming removed 6 bases from V and 1 base from J, with 10 bases in between. Per germline, CDR1 MNHEY and CDR2 SMNVEV (reference sequence). The CDR3, as DNA: TGTGCCAGCAGGAGGGGATGGAGCAATCAGCCCCAGCATTTT. As protein: CASRRGWSNQPQHF.

The table lists this clonotype with a few counts. The rearrangement links TRBV6-2 or TRBV6-3 to TRBJ2-2; tentatively, D is TRBD1 or TRBD2 (5 bases each). The CDR3 contains 17 residues. CDR1 is MNHEY and CDR2 is SVGEGT in the germline V gene. Between the trimmed V and J ends, which lost 2 bases and 4 bases, there was a span of 17 bases. The CDR3: CASSYVGTSQGTGELFF. The CDR3 DNA reads TGTGCCAGCAGTTACGTAGGGACCTCCCAGGGCACCGGGGAGCTGTTTTTT.

This chain joins TRBV15 and TRBJ2-7, with D possibly TRBD2 on 5 matching bases. This CDR3 has 12 amino acids. Germline values: CDR1 LNHNV, CDR2 YYDKDF (reference sequence). With 6 bases removed from V and 3 bases from J, the gap between germline ends came to 9 bases. Written as DNA, the CDR3 is TGTGCCACCAGGTTAGAGGGCTACGAGCAGTACTTC. It translates to CATRLEGYEQYF.

This rearrangement joins TRBV27 to TRBJ1-6; D remains ambiguous. V gave up 2 bases and J gave up 11 bases, with 7 bases separating them. Germline V gives CDR1 MNHEY, CDR2 SMNVEV (reference sequence). This CDR3 is built from 12 residues. Here the CDR3 reads CASSLGNPPLHF. In DNA form, the CDR3 reads TGTGCCAGCAGTTTAGGTAACCCACCCCTCCACTTT.

The table lists this clonotype with a count of one. The chain employs TRBV15 and TRBJ1-5; TRBD1 agrees at 8 bases. J gave up 6 bases and V 4 bases, and 8 bases lay outside the gene matches. The CDR3 runs 15 residues. The germline gives CDR1 LNHNV, CDR2 YYDKDF (reference sequence). This CDR3 reads CATSNRQGTAQPQHF. In DNA form, the CDR3 reads TGTGCCACCAGCAACAGACAGGGGACGGCTCAGCCCCAGCATTTT.

The rearrangement links TRBV7-2 to TRBJ1-5; TRBD1 matches at 7 bases. This CDR3 region has 14 residues. Germline lookup yields CDR1 SGHTA and CDR2 FQGNSA. Trimming took 5 bases from V and 3 from J; bases not matched to a gene: 4. In DNA, the CDR3 is TGTGCCAGCAGCAAGACAGGGACCAATCAGCCCCAGCATTTT. Translating gives CASSKTGTNQPQHF.

This rearrangement joins TRBV9 to TRBJ1-1; 9 nucleotides align to TRBD1. This CDR3 has 14 residues. In germline, CDR1 is SGDLS, CDR2 YYNGEE. The V and J ends lost 5 bases and 4 bases, in that order; junction bases with no gene match: 6. Here the CDR3 DNA reads TGTGCCAGCAGTGGACAGGGGATGGGCACTGAAGCTTTCTTT. Amino acids: CASSGQGMGTEAFF.

Remarks on this clonotype: This may be a read error: a much more frequent sequence differs by one nucleotide. This chain links TRBV10-1 with TRBJ2-7, with TRBD2 identical over 9 bases. The CDR3 loop spans 14 amino acids. The V gene's germline CDR1 is WNHNN and CDR2 SYGVQD (reference sequence). J gave up 7 bases and V 6 bases, and 10 bases lay outside the gene matches. The CDR3 nucleotides read TGCGCCAGCAGCCAAGATGGCGGGGGGGGAGAGCAGTACTTC. Translation: CASSQDGGGGEQYF.

The genes are TRBV19 and TRBJ1-6, with unresolved D. V shed 1 base and J shed 3 bases, with 4 bases lying between them. Germline V gives CDR1 LNHDA, CDR2 SQIVND (reference sequence). The CDR3 is 14 amino acids. The CDR3 DNA sequence: TGTGCCAGTAGTATAGGGGGCTATAATTCACCCCTCCACTTT. This gives the protein CASSIGGYNSPLHF.

This clonotype was detected a few times. This chain joins TRBV7-3 and TRBJ1-1, with a weak D call TRBD1 (5 bases). With 2 bases removed from V and 2 bases from J, the gap between germline ends came to 12 bases. The CDR3 runs to 15 residues. Germline assignment: CDR1 SGHTA and CDR2 FQGTGA. The CDR3 spells CASSLAGGENTEAFF. The DNA for the CDR3 is TGTGCCAGCAGCTTAGCCGGGGGGGAAAACACTGAAGCTTTCTTT. Using reference TRBV7-3 and TRBJ1-1 for the parts outside the CDR3, the full variable domain is GAGVSQTPSNKVTEKGKYVELRCDPISGHTALYWYRQSLGQGPEFLIYFQGTGAADDSGLPNDRFFAVRPEGSVSTLKIQRTERGDSAVYLCASSLAGGENTEAFFGQGTRLTVV.

This clonotype occurred a few times. The V and J genes are TRBV6-5 and TRBJ1-6; D is unresolved. With 2 bases removed from V and 7 bases from J, the gap between germline ends came to 6 bases. Germline CDR1 MNHEY, CDR2 SVGAGI. The CDR3 loop spans 13 amino acids. In nucleotides, the CDR3 is TGTGCCAGCAGTTACGCTATGAATTCACCCCTCCACTTT. This encodes CASSYAMNSPLHF.

This clonotype has ten or more counts. J is TRBJ1-1 and V is TRBV7-3; D gene uncertain. The germline V gene encodes CDR1 SGHTA and CDR2 FQGTGA. The V end lost 2 bases, the J end lost 0 bases, and 10 bases lay between the germline ends. This CDR3 is built from 15 residues. Written as DNA, the CDR3 is TGTGCCAGCAGCTTAGTGGGCGGCTTGAACACTGAAGCTTTCTTT. This codes for CASSLVGGLNTEAFF.